One sample yielded the 10 T cell receptor beta chains listed below, sequenced in a study of OX40 agonist ivuxolimab in advanced cancers. Libraries were prepared by immunoSEQ multiplex PCR; TCRdb keeps only in-frame clonotypes and omits some of them. The data contain 80,000 or so clones, roughly 91% of them seen just once; the ten biggest clones take up more than 0.3%. The material sequenced was CD4+ or CD8+ T cells sorted from blood, taken in a trial of the OX40 agonist ivuxolimab. The receptors stem from an adult with an advanced solid tumor such as melanoma, head and neck, liver or kidney cancer.

The chain combines TRBV4-2 with TRBJ1-1; 8 nucleotides match TRBD1. This CDR3 comprises 13 residues. Germline loops: CDR1 LGHNA, CDR2 YNFKEQ. V lost 8 bases to trimming and J lost 3 bases; unmatched junction nucleotides: 5. This CDR3 reads CASHETGDTEAFF. CDR3 coding DNA: TGTGCCAGCCACGAGACAGGGGACACTGAAGCTTTCTTT.

The chain uses TRBV7-2 and TRBJ1-4; a weak D match, TRBD1 (6 bases). The CDR3 extends over 15 amino acids. Germline V gives CDR1 SGHTA, CDR2 FQGNSA. V shed 5 bases and J shed 7 bases, with 17 bases lying between them. The CDR3 nucleotides are TGTGCCAGCAGCATAAGACAGGCCAGATTTGAAAAACTGTTTTTT. Protein product: CASSIRQARFEKLFF.

The chain is built from TRBV7-2 and TRBJ2-7, with D tentatively TRBD1 (6 bases). V gave up 4 bases and J gave up 0 bases, with 22 bases separating them. This CDR3 is 18 amino acids long. From germline, CDR1 is SGHTA and CDR2 FQGNSA. CDR3 coding DNA: TGTGCCAGCAGCTCCTTAGCCATGGTGCCGGACAGCTCCTACGAGCAGTACTTC. Translating gives CASSSLAMVPDSSYEQYF.

The chain uses TRBV15 and TRBJ1-5, with D perhaps TRBD1 (5 bases). The V end was cut by 0 bases, the J end by 8 bases, with 8 bases between. The CDR3 runs 13 residues. The germline V gene has CDR1 LNHNV and CDR2 YYDKDF (reference sequence). CDR3 bases: TGTGCCACCAGCAGAGATGAGGGGAAGCCCCAGCATTTT. Amino acid sequence: CATSRDEGKPQHF.

The chain recombines TRBV30 with TRBJ1-1; the D is unclear. Deletions cut 4 bases from V and 5 bases from J, with 8 bases between. The CDR3 has 11 residues. Germline lookup yields CDR1 GTSNPN and CDR2 SVGIG (reference sequence). The DNA of the CDR3 is TGTGCCTGGACCTTCTCAACTGAAGCTTTCTTT. Encoded protein: CAWTFSTEAFF.

The chain joins TRBV7-8 to TRBJ1-1; 7 positions match TRBD1. CDR1 is SGHVS, CDR2 FQNEAQ, per germline. J gave up 0 bases and V 1 base, and 2 bases lay outside the gene matches. The CDR3 covers 15 residues. The CDR3 loop is CASSLGTGVNTEAFF. CDR3 in DNA: TGTGCCAGCAGCTTAGGAACAGGGGTGAACACTGAAGCTTTCTTT.

The chain carries TRBV6-6 and TRBJ2-7; tentative D call: TRBD2 (6 bases). The germline V and J ends were trimmed by 0 bases and 2 bases, with 11 bases remaining between them. CDR3 size: 15 residues. CDR1 is MNHNY and CDR2 is SVGAGI in the germline V gene (reference sequence). CDR3 protein: CASSYSRGEAYEQYF. Written as DNA, the CDR3 is TGTGCCAGCAGTTACTCGAGAGGGGAGGCCTACGAGCAGTACTTC.

The chain uses TRBV7-2 and TRBJ2-2; D is uncertain. V lost 2 bases and J lost 0, with 10 bases in between. Per the germline V gene, CDR1 is SGHTA and CDR2 is FQGNSA. The length of the CDR3 is 16 residues. In DNA, the CDR3 is TGTGCCAGCAGCTTATCCTCGACTTCGAACACCGGGGAGCTGTTTTTT. Its translation is CASSLSSTSNTGELFF. Full variable domain (missing parts from reference TRBV7-2 and TRBJ2-2): GAGVSQSPSNKVTEKGKDVELRCDPISGHTALYWYRQSLGQGLEFLIYFQGNSAPDKSGLPSDRFSAERTGGSVSTLTIQRTQQEDSAVYLCASSLSSTSNTGELFFGEGSRLTVL.

Remarks on this clone: Other DNA sequences in this specimen translate into the identical CDR3. This chain joins TRBV6-4 and TRBJ2-7, with TRBD2 identical over 9 bases. The length of the CDR3 is 15 residues. CDR1 MRHNA and CDR2 SNTAGT come from the germline V gene. Trimming removed 6 bases from V and 6 bases from J; junction bases left unmatched: 12. Here the CDR3 reads CASSEEAGGPGEQYF. In nucleotides, the CDR3 is TGTGCCAGCAGCGAAGAGGCGGGAGGGCCGGGCGAGCAGTACTTC.

This clone is a singleton in its sample. V and J are TRBV6-5 and TRBJ1-1; TRBD1 is a possible D gene (5 bases). V was trimmed by 6 bases and J by 0 bases, leaving 8 bases between them. Germline values: CDR1 MNHEY, CDR2 SVGAGI. This CDR3 comprises 13 residues. The CDR3 coding sequence is TGTGCCAGCAGGGGGGGAATGAACACTGAAGCTTTCTTT. It codes for CASRGGMNTEAFF.